This T cell receptor (beta chain) originates from a study of CD8 T cells in ankylosing spondylitis. Study-wide findings and caveats: Matched ankylosing spondylitis synovial fluid reportedly contained a significantly enriched population of disease-linked clones. Prior work had noted some motif variants in reactive arthritis blood and synovial fluid. A motif in TCR beta, a set of under 10 highly homologous variants, appeared characteristic of ankylosing spondylitis blood.

The V segment lost 5 bases and the J segment 2 bases; nucleotides outside the gene matches: 10. Per the germline V gene, CDR1 is SQVTM and CDR2 is ANQGSEA. The CDR3 extends over 15 amino acids. MiXCR was run by TCRdb on the 5' RACE reads, yielding one entry per CDR3 protein. The table has roughly 220,000 distinct CDR3 sequences, around 18% seen once. Worth noting for this clonotype: What it binds is unknown.

The rearrangement links TRBV29-1 to TRBJ2-7; TRBD1 aligns across 9 bases. This sequence originates from a male donor with ankylosing spondylitis. Sequenced material: blood, either unsorted or a sorted T cell fraction (not recorded which). The CDR3 DNA is TGCAGCGTTTCTCACAGGGGGCTCGGAACCTACGAGCAGTACTTC. It specifies CSVSHRGLGTYEQYF.